Each of the 25 T cell receptor beta chains below was sequenced from the same sample in a study of regulatory T cells in long-lasting Graves disease. Both iRepertoire HTBI primers and Arm-PCR of CDR3 regions were used to build the TCR beta libraries. MiXCR, run by TCRdb on the multiplex PCR reads, gives a single entry per CDR3 protein. In the table there are roughly 560,000 distinct CDR3 sequences, 15% to 20% of which are singletons. Sample time point: newly diagnosed GD, antithyroid drugs for less than 3 months. Preparation of the TCR library used RNA extracted from PBMCs. This same sample was also taken into another study, of T cells in Graves' hyperthyroidism and ophthalmopathy.

Sequencing was performed on peripheral blood mononuclear cells (PBMCs), taken at new diagnosis, from a patient treated with antithyroid drugs. These receptor sequences come from a middle-aged woman with Graves disease.

This clonotype occurred a few times. The chain recombines TRBV20-1 with TRBJ1-6; D gene unclear. The CDR3 consists of 15 residues. Between the trimmed V and J ends, which lost 3 bases and 0 bases, there was a span of 9 bases. CDR1 and CDR2 from the germline V gene are DFQATT and SNEGSKA (reference sequence). The CDR3 DNA is TGCAGTGCTAGCCGTGGGGTCTCCTATAATTCACCCCTCCACTTT. This gives the protein CSASRGVSYNSPLHF.

J is TRBJ2-2 and V is TRBV5-1, with D possibly being TRBD2 (6 bases). Trimming removed 3 bases from V and 1 base from J, with 10 bases in between. The CDR3 has 15 amino acids. Germline assignment: CDR1 SGHRS and CDR2 YFSETQ. The CDR3 DNA follows: TGCGCCAGCAGCTATCAGGGAGGGAACACCGGGGAGCTGTTTTTT. Encoded protein: CASSYQGGNTGELFF.

This clonotype has ten or more counts. V usage is TRBV18 and J usage is TRBJ1-1; D is possibly TRBD1 (5 bases). The CDR3 is 14 residues long. Looked up from germline, CDR1 is KGHSH and CDR2 is LQKENI. V was shortened by 6 bases and J by 1 base, with 12 bases between the two germline ends. CDR3 in amino acids: CASSIGAENTEAFF. DNA for the CDR3: TGTGCCAGCTCCATAGGGGCGGAGAACACTGAAGCTTTCTTT.

This clonotype showed up many times. This rearrangement joins TRBV6-1 to TRBJ1-1, with D tentatively TRBD1 (6 bases). CDR3 size: 10 residues. The V end lost 4 bases, the J end lost 11 bases, and 8 bases lay between the germline ends. Germline CDR1 MNHNS, CDR2 SASEGT. The CDR3 nucleotides read TGTGCCAGCAGTGCCAGGGGTGCTTTCTTT. Its translation is CASSARGAFF.

The chain combines TRBV20-1 with TRBJ1-2, with 7 nucleotides matching TRBD1. The V gene's germline CDR1 is DFQATT and CDR2 SNEGSKA (reference sequence). There are 19 residues in the CDR3. Unmatched junction bases numbered 17, after V lost 0 bases and J lost 1 base. CDR3 DNA: TGCAGTGCTAGAGATATTTTCACGGTGGAGAGGGGGCTTAACTATGGCTACACCTTC. Protein: CSARDIFTVERGLNYGYTF.

This chain joins TRBV7-6 and TRBJ1-6, with D possibly TRBD1 on 5 matching bases. Germline loops: CDR1 SGHVS, CDR2 FNYEAQ. V lost 0 bases and J lost 13, with 16 bases in between. The CDR3 contains 15 residues. The CDR3 DNA is TGTGCCAGCAGCTTAGCGCCGGGACCCCAGGCGCCCCTCCACTTT. This codes for CASSLAPGPQAPLHF.

This rearrangement joins TRBV9 to TRBJ2-1; 15 bases are a match to TRBD2. There are 18 residues in the CDR3. The germline V gene encodes CDR1 SGDLS and CDR2 YYNGEE. Unmatched junction bases numbered 5, after V lost 0 bases and J lost 4 bases. The CDR3 bases are TGTGCCAGCAGCGTAGCTTCGGGACTAGCGGGGGGATACAATGAGCAGTTCTTC. Translating gives CASSVASGLAGGYNEQFF.

This clonotype occurred many times. J is TRBJ2-3 and V is TRBV2, with D perhaps TRBD1 (5 bases). CDR3 length equals 14 residues. The germline V gene encodes CDR1 SNHLY and CDR2 FYNNEI. V was pared by 3 bases and J by 6 bases, with 13 bases between. The DNA of the CDR3 is TGTGCCAGCAGTGACTGGACATTCGGCGATACGCAGTATTTT. Amino acid sequence: CASSDWTFGDTQYF.

This clonotype was picked up many times. The V and J genes are TRBV6-1 and TRBJ2-7; D may be TRBD2 (6 bases). This CDR3 spans 14 amino acids. CDR1 is MNHNS, CDR2 SASEGT, per germline. Trimming removed 7 bases at V and 4 bases at J, with 17 bases between. The CDR3 DNA follows: TGTGCCAGCACCTCGGGGGAGCTACGATACGAGCAGTACTTC. Translated, it gives CASTSGELRYEQYF.

On this clonotype itself: Since a much larger clone is just one base distant, this may be a read error. The CDR3 bases are TGCGGTGCAGAGGGACAGGGGGTATGGACCCAGTACTTC. It specifies CGAEGQGVWTQYF. This chain joins TRBV20-1 and TRBJ2-5; TRBD1 matches 11 bases. Looked up from germline, CDR1 is DFQATT and CDR2 is SNEGSKA (reference sequence). The length of the CDR3 is 13 residues.

This clonotype was seen more than once but under ten times. The genes are TRBV5-4 and TRBJ2-7; 16 bases line up with TRBD2. Germline CDR1 is SGHNT and CDR2 is YYREEE (reference sequence). Trimming at V came to 3 bases and at J to 8 bases, leaving 8 bases not matched to a gene. The CDR3 contains 16 residues. The CDR3 DNA reads as TGTGCCAGCAGCTCCGGGACTAGCGGGGGGGTATACAAGCAGTACTTC. Protein: CASSSGTSGGVYKQYF. The full variable domain, completed using reference TRBV5-4 and TRBJ2-7, is ETGVTQSPTHLIKTRGQQVTLRCSSQSGHNTVSWYQQALGQGPQFIFQYYREEENGRGNFPPRFSGLQFPNYSSELNVNALELDDSALYLCASSSGTSGGVYKQYFGPGTRLTVT.

This clonotype was observed many times. J is TRBJ1-5 and V is TRBV2; 8 bases line up with TRBD1. The CDR3 is 16 residues long. V lost 4 bases and J lost 8; bases outside the gene matches: 13. Looked up from germline, CDR1 is SNHLY and CDR2 is FYNNEI. The CDR3 nucleotides read TGTGCCAGCAGTGTAGGAGGACAGGGTTCTTTAAAGCCCCAGCATTTT. Translating it yields CASSVGGQGSLKPQHF.

The table lists this clonotype with many counts. The rearrangement uses TRBV3-1 and TRBJ2-1, with D perhaps matching TRBD1 (7 bases). The germline CDR1 and CDR2 sequences are LGHDT and YNNKEL (reference sequence). V dropped 5 bases and J dropped 6 bases, with 17 bases sitting between them. The CDR3 is 15 residues long. The CDR3 coding sequence is TGTGCCAGCAGCTTCCGACAGGGACTCAGCAATGAGCAGTTCTTC. Translated, it gives CASSFRQGLSNEQFF.

This chain uses TRBV20-1 with TRBJ2-3; 14 bases fit TRBD2. The J call could be wrong; TRBJ2-5 is a better fit for the DNA end. Germline V gives CDR1 DFQATT, CDR2 SNEGSKA (reference sequence). The CDR3 length is 14 residues. The CDR3 coding sequence is TGCAGTGCTTCGACTAGCGGGAGGGGGAAGACCCAGTACTTC. Protein product: CSASTSGRGKTQYF.

This clonotype has a count of ten or more. This sequence joins TRBV20-1 and TRBJ1-1; D remains ambiguous. The CDR3 has 15 amino acids. V was clipped by 4 bases and J by 7 bases, with 22 bases between them. Germline V lookup: CDR1 DFQATT, CDR2 SNEGSKA (reference sequence). The CDR3 coding sequence is TGCAGTGCTAAAGTAGAGGAGGGCCGGTGGAGTGAAGCTTTCTTT. Translated, it gives CSAKVEEGRWSEAFF.

This clonotype came up many times. The genes are TRBV3-1 and TRBJ2-7, with TRBD1 matching 7 bases. CDR1 and CDR2 (germline): LGHDT, YNNKEL (reference sequence). The CDR3 runs to 14 residues. The J segment lost 6 bases and the V segment lost 2 bases, leaving 7 bases of the junction unmatched. DNA of the CDR3: TGTGCCAGCAGCCAAAAACAGAACAGGGGCGAGCAGTACTTC. Protein sequence: CASSQKQNRGEQYF.

This clonotype was seen only a few times. V and J are TRBV15 and TRBJ1-4; D is unresolved. The V gene lost 3 bases and the J gene lost 0 bases, with 11 bases spanning the gap. This CDR3 has 16 amino acids. Germline CDR1 reads LNHNV; CDR2 reads YYDKDF (reference sequence). CDR3 in amino acids: CATSREAITTNEKLFF. The CDR3 DNA sequence: TGTGCCACCAGCAGGGAAGCGATAACAACTAATGAAAAACTGTTTTTT.

At least ten counts were recorded for this clonotype. The chain links TRBV20-1 to TRBJ2-7; 8 nucleotides align to TRBD2. CDR1 is DFQATT, CDR2 SNEGSKA, per germline (reference sequence). This CDR3 has 15 residues. V lost 0 bases, J lost 4 bases, and 8 bases stayed unmatched. CDR3 protein: CSARDPRGLAYEQYF. CDR3 DNA: TGCAGTGCTAGAGATCCTCGTGGACTAGCTTACGAGCAGTACTTC.

This chain connects TRBV4-1 to TRBJ2-3; D uncertain. This CDR3 is 17 amino acids long. V was pared by 0 bases and J by 4 bases, with 17 bases between. Germline V gene sequence: CDR1 MGHRA, CDR2 YSYEKL. CDR3 sequence reads: CASSQDQEPGPADTQYF. The DNA for the CDR3 is TGCGCCAGCAGCCAAGATCAGGAGCCCGGGCCAGCAGATACGCAGTATTTT.

The V and J genes are TRBV5-6 and TRBJ1-2, with D uncertain. CDR3 length equals 14 residues. V was trimmed by 2 bases and J by 8 bases, leaving 16 bases between them. The germline V gene has CDR1 SGHDT and CDR2 YYEEEE. The CDR3 region is CASSFFRTLGGYTF. CDR3 coding DNA: TGTGCCAGCAGCTTCTTTCGGACCTTGGGAGGCTACACCTTC.

The CDR3 DNA follows: TGTGCCATCAGTGAGAGCTCAGGGAATCATAATTCACCCCTCCACTTT. As protein: CAISESSGNHNSPLHF. This chain uses TRBV10-3 with TRBJ1-6, with D perhaps matching TRBD1 (5 bases). The CDR3 sequence is 16 residues long. CDR1 and CDR2 (germline): ENHRY, SYGVKD. Between the trimmed V and J ends, which lost 2 bases and 5 bases, there was a span of 13 bases.

The sample holds a few counts of this clonotype. The chain recombines TRBV7-9 with TRBJ1-2; 7 nucleotides align to TRBD1. Unmatched junction bases numbered 9, after V lost 5 bases and J lost 3 bases. Germline lookup yields CDR1 SEHNR and CDR2 FQNEAQ (reference sequence). There are 15 residues in the CDR3. The DNA of the CDR3 is TGTGCCAGCAGCGGGGACACAACAGGGGACTATGGCTACACCTTC. This translates into CASSGDTTGDYGYTF.

Many counts were recorded for this clonotype. The chain carries TRBV20-1 and TRBJ2-3; 8 positions agree with TRBD2. The CDR3 covers 16 residues. V gave up 0 bases and J gave up 1 base; unmatched junction bases: 6. Germline CDR1 is DFQATT and CDR2 is SNEGSKA (reference sequence). The CDR3: CSARDPKTSGTDTQYF. CDR3 nucleotides: TGCAGTGCTAGAGATCCCAAGACTAGCGGCACAGATACGCAGTATTTT.

This clonotype has ten or more counts. One end of the junction does not line up with germline, which may come from a read error. The chain recombines TRBV6-4 with TRBJ2-1; 8 positions agree with TRBD2. Germline values: CDR1 MRHNA, CDR2 SNTAGT. The CDR3 extends over 16 amino acids. The CDR3, as DNA: TGTGCCAGCAGTTACTCAAGCGGGGGAGCTGGTCATGAGCAGTTCTTC. Its translation is CASSYSSGGAGHEQFF.

This clonotype was observed at least ten times. The chain is built from TRBV12-3 or TRBV12-4 and TRBJ1-1; D is ambiguous. Trimming removed 1 base from V and 10 bases from J, with 16 bases in between. The CDR3 sequence is 14 residues long. The CDR3 spells CASSLGVKSIGAFF. As DNA, the CDR3 is TGTGCCAGCAGTTTAGGGGTAAAGTCTATCGGAGCTTTCTTT.